The T cell receptor beta chain described here comes from a study of PD-1 blockade in classical Hodgkin lymphoma. The time point was: cycle 4 day 1 (C4D1), after 6 weeks of nivolumab. Every single patient, without exception, relapsed after autologous stem cell transplantation, and brentuximab vedotin exposure varied. Clones were sequenced by immunoSEQ multiplex PCR, and TCRdb holds only the in-frame ones, with some missing. The sample shows around 25,000 clones, about four fifths of them seen only once. CDR1 SGHKS and CDR2 YYEKEE come from the germline V gene (reference sequence). V was shortened by 1 base and J by 7 bases, with 8 bases between the two germline ends. This CDR3 contains 13 residues.

The source is a human donor with classical Hodgkin lymphoma. This chain links TRBV5-5 with TRBJ2-2; possible D gene TRBD2, 5 bases. The material sequenced was peripheral blood mononuclear cells (PBMCs), taken before the fourth cycle of nivolumab. As DNA, the CDR3 is TGTGCCAGCAGCTTGATTCGGGGCGGGGAGCTGTTTTTT. It encodes CASSLIRGGELFF.